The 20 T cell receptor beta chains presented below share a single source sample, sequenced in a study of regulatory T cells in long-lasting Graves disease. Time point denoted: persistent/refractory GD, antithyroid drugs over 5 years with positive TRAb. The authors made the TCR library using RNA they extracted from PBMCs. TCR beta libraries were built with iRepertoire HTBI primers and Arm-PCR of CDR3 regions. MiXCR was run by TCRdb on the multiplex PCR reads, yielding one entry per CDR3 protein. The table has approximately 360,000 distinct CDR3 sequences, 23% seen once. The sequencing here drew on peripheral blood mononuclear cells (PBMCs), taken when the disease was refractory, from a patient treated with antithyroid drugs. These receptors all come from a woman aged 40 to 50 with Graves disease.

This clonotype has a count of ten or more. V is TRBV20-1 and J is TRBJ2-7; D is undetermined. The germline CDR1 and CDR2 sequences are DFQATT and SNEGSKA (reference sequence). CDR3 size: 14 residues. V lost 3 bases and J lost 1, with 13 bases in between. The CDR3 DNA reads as TGCAGTGCTAGGGGGTGGAAGTCTTCCTACGAGCAGTACTTC. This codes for CSARGWKSSYEQYF.

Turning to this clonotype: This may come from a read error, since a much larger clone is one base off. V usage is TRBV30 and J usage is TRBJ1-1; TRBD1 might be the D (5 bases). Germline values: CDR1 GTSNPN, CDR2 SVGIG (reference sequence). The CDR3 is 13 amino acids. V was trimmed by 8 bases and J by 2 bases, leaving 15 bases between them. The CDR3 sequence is CARRQSINTEAFF. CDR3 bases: TGTGCCCGTCGACAGAGCATAAACACTGAAGCTTTCTTT.

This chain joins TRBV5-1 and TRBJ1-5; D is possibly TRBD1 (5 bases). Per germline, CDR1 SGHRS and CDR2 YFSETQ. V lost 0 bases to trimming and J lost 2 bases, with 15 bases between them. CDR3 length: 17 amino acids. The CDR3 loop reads CASSLGTLDSGNQPQHF. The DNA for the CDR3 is TGCGCCAGCAGCTTGGGGACACTTGATTCGGGCAATCAGCCCCAGCATTTT.

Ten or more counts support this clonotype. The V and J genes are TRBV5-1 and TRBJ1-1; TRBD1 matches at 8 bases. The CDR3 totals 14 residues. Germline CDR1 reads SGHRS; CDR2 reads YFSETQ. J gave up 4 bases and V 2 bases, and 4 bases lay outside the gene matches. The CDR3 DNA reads TGCGCCAGCAGCTTCCAGGGGGCGGGCACTGAAGCTTTCTTT. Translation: CASSFQGAGTEAFF.

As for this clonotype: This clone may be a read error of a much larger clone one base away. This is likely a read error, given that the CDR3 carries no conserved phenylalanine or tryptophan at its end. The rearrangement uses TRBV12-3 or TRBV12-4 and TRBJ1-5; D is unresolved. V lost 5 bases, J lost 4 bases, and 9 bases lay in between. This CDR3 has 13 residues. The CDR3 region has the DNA TGTGCCAGCAGTGCCAATTTTAATCAGCCCCAGCATCTT. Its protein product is CASSANFNQPQHL.

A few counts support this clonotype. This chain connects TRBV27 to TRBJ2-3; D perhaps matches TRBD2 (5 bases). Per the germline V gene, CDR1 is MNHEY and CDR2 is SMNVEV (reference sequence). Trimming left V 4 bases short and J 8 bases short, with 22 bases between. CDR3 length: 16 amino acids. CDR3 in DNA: TGTGCCAGCAGTTATCGAGGGCCACTGAGTGGCGGTACGCAGTATTTT. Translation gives CASSYRGPLSGGTQYF.

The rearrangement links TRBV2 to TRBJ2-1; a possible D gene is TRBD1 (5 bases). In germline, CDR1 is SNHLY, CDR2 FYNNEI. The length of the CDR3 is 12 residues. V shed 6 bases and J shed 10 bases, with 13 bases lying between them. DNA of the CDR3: TGTGCCAGCAGCGGGCAGGGTGGCGAGCAGTTCTTC. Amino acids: CASSGQGGEQFF.

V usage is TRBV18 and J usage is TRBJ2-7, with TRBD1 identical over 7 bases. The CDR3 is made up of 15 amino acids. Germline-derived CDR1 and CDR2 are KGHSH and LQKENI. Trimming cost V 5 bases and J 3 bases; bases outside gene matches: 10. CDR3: CASSGPRQGYYEQYF. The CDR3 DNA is TGTGCCAGCTCAGGTCCACGACAGGGATACTACGAGCAGTACTTC.

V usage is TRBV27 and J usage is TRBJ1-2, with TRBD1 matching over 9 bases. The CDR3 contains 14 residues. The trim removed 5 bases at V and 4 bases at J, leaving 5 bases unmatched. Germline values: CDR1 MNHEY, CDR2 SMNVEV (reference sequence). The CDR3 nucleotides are TGTGCCAGCAGTGGGACAGGGCCTTCCTATGGCTACACCTTC. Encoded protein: CASSGTGPSYGYTF.

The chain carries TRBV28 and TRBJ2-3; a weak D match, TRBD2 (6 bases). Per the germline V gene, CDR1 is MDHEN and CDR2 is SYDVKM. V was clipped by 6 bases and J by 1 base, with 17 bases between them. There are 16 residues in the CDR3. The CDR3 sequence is CASSPRRPGGTDTQYF. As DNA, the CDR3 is TGTGCCAGCAGCCCCCGCCGCCCGGGAGGCACAGATACGCAGTATTTT.

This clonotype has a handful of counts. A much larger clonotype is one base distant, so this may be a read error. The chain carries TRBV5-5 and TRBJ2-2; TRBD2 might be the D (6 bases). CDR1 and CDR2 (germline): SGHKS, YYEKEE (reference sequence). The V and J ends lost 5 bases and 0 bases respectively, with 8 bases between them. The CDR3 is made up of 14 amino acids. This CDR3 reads CASSLAANTGELFF. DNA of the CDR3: TGTGCCAGCAGTTTAGCGGCGAACACCGGGGAGCTGTTTTTT. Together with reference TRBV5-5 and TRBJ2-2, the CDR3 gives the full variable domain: DAGVTQSPTHLIKTRGQQVTLRCSPISGHKSVSWYQQVLGQGPQFIFQYYEKEERGRGNFPDRFSARQFPNYSSELNVNALLLGDSALYLCASSLAANTGELFFGEGSRLTVL.

CDR3 sequence: CASSLVSDTDTQYF. The CDR3 nucleotides are TGTGCCAGCAGCTTAGTTTCCGACACAGATACGCAGTATTTT. The chain uses TRBV7-9 and TRBJ2-3; no definite D call. In germline, CDR1 is SEHNR, CDR2 FQNEAQ (reference sequence). This CDR3 region has 14 residues. V was shortened by 1 base and J by 2 bases, with 7 bases between the two germline ends.

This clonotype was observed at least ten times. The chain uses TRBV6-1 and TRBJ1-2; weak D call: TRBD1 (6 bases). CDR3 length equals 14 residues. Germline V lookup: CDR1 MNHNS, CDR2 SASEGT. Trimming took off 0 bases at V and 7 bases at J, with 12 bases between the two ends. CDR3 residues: CASSEARGAGGYTF. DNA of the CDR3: TGTGCCAGCAGTGAAGCGAGGGGGGCCGGTGGCTACACCTTC.

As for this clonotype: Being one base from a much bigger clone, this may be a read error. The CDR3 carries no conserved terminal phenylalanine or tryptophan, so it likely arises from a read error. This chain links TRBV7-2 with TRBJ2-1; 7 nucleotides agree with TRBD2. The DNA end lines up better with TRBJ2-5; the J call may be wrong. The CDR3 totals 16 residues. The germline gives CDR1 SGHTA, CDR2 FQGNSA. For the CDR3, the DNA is TGTGCCAGCAGCTTAGGCCCCGGACTAGATGGAGAGACCCAGTACCTC. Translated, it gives CASSLGPGLDGETQYL.

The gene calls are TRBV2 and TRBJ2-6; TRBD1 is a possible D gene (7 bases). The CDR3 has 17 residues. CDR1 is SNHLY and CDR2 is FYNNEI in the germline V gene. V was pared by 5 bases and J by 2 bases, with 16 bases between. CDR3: CASSQTGWRAGANVLTF. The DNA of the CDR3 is TGTGCCAGCAGTCAGACAGGGTGGAGGGCTGGGGCCAACGTCCTGACTTTC.

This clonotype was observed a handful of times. In DNA form, the CDR3 reads TGTGCCATCAGTCGACAGGGCCCCAATAATTCACCCCTCCACTTT. This encodes CAISRQGPNNSPLHF. The chain carries TRBV10-3 and TRBJ1-6; the match to TRBD1 covers 7 bases. V dropped 5 bases and J dropped 5; count of bases not matched to a gene: 6. From germline, CDR1 is ENHRY and CDR2 SYGVKD. The CDR3 totals 15 residues.

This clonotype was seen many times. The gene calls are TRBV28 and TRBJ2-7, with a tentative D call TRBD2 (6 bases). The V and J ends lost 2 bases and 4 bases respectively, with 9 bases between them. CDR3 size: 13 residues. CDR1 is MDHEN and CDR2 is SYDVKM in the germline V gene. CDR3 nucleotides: TGTGCCAGCAGTTTACCGCGGGGATACGAGCAGTACTTC. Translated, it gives CASSLPRGYEQYF.

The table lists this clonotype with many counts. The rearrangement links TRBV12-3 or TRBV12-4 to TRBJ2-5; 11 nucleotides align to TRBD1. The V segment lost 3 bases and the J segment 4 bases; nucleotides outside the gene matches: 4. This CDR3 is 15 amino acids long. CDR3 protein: CASSLGTGGAETQYF. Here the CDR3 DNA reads TGTGCCAGCAGTTTGGGGACAGGGGGAGCAGAGACCCAGTACTTC.

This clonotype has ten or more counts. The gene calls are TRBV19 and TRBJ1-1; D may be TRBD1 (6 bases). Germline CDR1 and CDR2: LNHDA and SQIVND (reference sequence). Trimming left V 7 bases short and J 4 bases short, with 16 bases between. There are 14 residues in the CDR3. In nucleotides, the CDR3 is TGTGCCAGTAAGGGGGGAGCTTTGGGCACTGAAGCTTTCTTT. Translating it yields CASKGGALGTEAFF. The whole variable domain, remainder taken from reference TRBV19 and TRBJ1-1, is DGGITQSPKYLFRKEGQNVTLSCEQNLNHDAMYWYRQDPGQGLRLIYYSQIVNDFQKGDIAEGYSVSREKKESFPLTVTSAQKNPTAFYLCASKGGALGTEAFFGQGTRLTVV.

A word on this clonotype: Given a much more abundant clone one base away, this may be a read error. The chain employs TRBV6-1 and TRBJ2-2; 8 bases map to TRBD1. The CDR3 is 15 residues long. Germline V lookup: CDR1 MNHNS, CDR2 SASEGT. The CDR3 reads CASSADRGNTGELLF. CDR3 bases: TGTGCCAGCAGTGCAGACAGGGGAAACACCGGGGAGCTGCTTTTT.